This passage covers 28 T cell receptor beta chains from one sample sequenced in a study of control samples from healthy donors and cancer patients. Assay used: immunoSEQ multiplex PCR; TCRdb lists only in-frame clones, some missing. The sample carries fewer than 200,000 clones, approximately 92% recorded once. Sequences were obtained from blood. Every receptor here comes from a man aged 18 to 30 in good health.

This clone was picked up one time. V usage is TRBV5-8 and J usage is TRBJ2-5; D possibly corresponds to TRBD1 (5 bases). The V end was cut by 4 bases, the J end by 0 bases, with 13 bases between. This CDR3 comprises 15 residues. Looked up from germline, CDR1 is SGHTS and CDR2 is YDEGEE. CDR3 nucleotides: TGTGCCAGCAGCCAAGGGGATGGACACCAAGAGACCCAGTACTTC. Protein product: CASSQGDGHQETQYF. Supplemented by reference TRBV5-8 and TRBJ2-5, the full variable domain reads EAGVTQSPTHLIKTRGQQATLRCSPISGHTSVYWYQQALGLGLQFLLWYDEGEERNRGNFPPRFSGRQFPNYSSELNVNALELEDSALYLCASSQGDGHQETQYFGPGTRLLVL.

The V gene is TRBV29-1, the J gene TRBJ2-3, with TRBD2 as a possible D gene (5 bases). Germline V gene sequence: CDR1 SQVTM, CDR2 ANQGSEA. CDR3 length: 14 residues. Trimming cost V 8 bases and J 0 bases, with 15 bases left between them. The CDR3 spells CSSTDFSSTDTQYF. CDR3 sequence (DNA): TGCAGCTCCACGGACTTCTCAAGCACAGATACGCAGTATTTT.

The rearrangement links TRBV25-1 to TRBJ1-1; TRBD1 is a possible D gene (5 bases). There are 15 residues in the CDR3. The germline gives CDR1 MGHDK, CDR2 SYGVNS. V was clipped by 7 bases and J by 0 bases, with 15 bases between them. CDR3 coding DNA: TGTGCCAGCACTGACAGCGCATTTATGAACACTGAAGCTTTCTTT. It encodes CASTDSAFMNTEAFF.

CDR3 in amino acids: CASSPLGAQETQYF. The CDR3 nucleotides are TGCGCCAGCAGCCCCCTGGGAGCCCAAGAGACCCAGTACTTC. This chain connects TRBV5-1 to TRBJ2-5; D might be TRBD2 (5 bases). CDR1 and CDR2 (germline): SGHRS, YFSETQ. Trimming left V 4 bases short and J 1 base short, with 11 bases between. The CDR3 length is 14 residues. Full variable domain (remainder filled in from reference TRBV5-1 and TRBJ2-5): KAGVTQTPRYLIKTRGQQVTLSCSPISGHRSVSWYQQTPGQGLQFLFEYFSETQRNKGNFPGRFSGRQFSNSRSEMNVSTLELGDSALYLCASSPLGAQETQYFGPGTRLLVL.

This clone was seen a few times. V is TRBV30 and J is TRBJ1-3; D is ambiguous. CDR1 GTSNPN and CDR2 SVGIG come from the germline V gene (reference sequence). This CDR3 comprises 14 residues. The V gene lost 4 bases and the J gene lost 0 bases, with 10 bases spanning the gap. The CDR3 sequence: CAWITGYSGNTIYF. CDR3 DNA: TGTGCCTGGATAACCGGTTACTCTGGAAACACCATATATTTT.

The chain carries TRBV29-1 and TRBJ2-3; TRBD2 might be the D (6 bases). The CDR3 is made up of 13 amino acids. V lost 4 bases and J 0 bases, leaving 8 bases between the germline ends. CDR1 is SQVTM, CDR2 ANQGSEA, per germline. The DNA for the CDR3 is TGCAGCGTTGCGGGAGAAAGCACAGATACGCAGTATTTT. It encodes CSVAGESTDTQYF.

The chain carries TRBV5-1 and TRBJ1-1; 11 nucleotides line up with TRBD1. Germline CDR1 reads SGHRS; CDR2 reads YFSETQ. V lost 3 bases and J lost 4; bases outside the gene matches: 5. The length of the CDR3 is 15 residues. The CDR3 reads CASSSMDRGPTEAFF. The CDR3, as DNA: TGCGCCAGCAGCTCGATGGACAGGGGGCCCACTGAAGCTTTCTTT.

The rearrangement uses TRBV18 and TRBJ2-7; TRBD2 matches at 9 bases. CDR1 is KGHSH and CDR2 is LQKENI in the germline V gene. V trimming: 2 bases; J trimming: 3 bases; junction bases outside the gene matches: 8. This CDR3 is 16 amino acids long. The CDR3 bases are TGTGCCAGCTCACCAAGTTTATTAGCGGGAGACTACGAGCAGTACTTC. Translated, it gives CASSPSLLAGDYEQYF. The variable domain in full, with the rest retrieved from reference TRBV18 and TRBJ2-7, is NAGVMQNPRHLVRRRGQEARLRCSPMKGHSHVYWYRQLPEEGLKFMVYLQKENIIDESGMPKERFSAEFPKEGPSILRIQQVVRGDSAAYFCASSPSLLAGDYEQYFGPGTRLTVT.

This clone has more than one count but fewer than ten. This chain joins TRBV10-2 and TRBJ2-7; D is possibly TRBD1 (5 bases). The CDR3 length is 12 residues. Germline V gives CDR1 WSHSY, CDR2 SAAADI. The V gene lost 0 bases and the J gene lost 6 bases, with 6 bases spanning the gap. CDR3 in amino acids: CASSESGAEQYF. CDR3 coding DNA: TGCGCCAGCAGTGAGTCAGGGGCCGAGCAGTACTTC.

The rearrangement links TRBV2 to TRBJ1-1; 7 nucleotides align to TRBD1. V shed 4 bases, J shed 5 bases, and the junction held 10 bases outside the gene matches. The CDR3 loop spans 15 amino acids. Germline assignment: CDR1 SNHLY and CDR2 FYNNEI. The DNA for the CDR3 is TGTGCCAGCAGTGGAGACCGGGACAGCGGGACTGAAGCTTTCTTT. Its translation is CASSGDRDSGTEAFF.

CDR3 protein: CASSPPSSGANVLTF. DNA of the CDR3: TGTGCCAGCTCACCACCTTCCTCTGGGGCCAACGTCCTGACTTTC. The chain combines TRBV18 with TRBJ2-6, with D hard to call. V lost 0 bases and J 0 bases, leaving 3 bases between the germline ends. The CDR3 covers 15 residues. CDR1 is KGHSH and CDR2 is LQKENI in the germline V gene.

This chain uses TRBV4-1 with TRBJ1-5; no clear D gene. Trimming shortened V by 0 bases and J by 2 bases, and 11 bases separated the two germline ends. Per the germline V gene, CDR1 is MGHRA and CDR2 is YSYEKL. This CDR3 is 16 amino acids long. The CDR3, as DNA: TGCGCCAGCAGCCAAGACGGTCGAAGTGGCAATCAGCCCCAGCATTTT. Translated, it gives CASSQDGRSGNQPQHF.

The gene calls are TRBV2 and TRBJ1-5, with TRBD1 matching 8 bases. V trimming: 0 bases; J trimming: 6 bases; junction bases outside the gene matches: 1. Germline CDR1 reads SNHLY; CDR2 reads FYNNEI. The CDR3 runs 14 residues. The DNA of the CDR3 is TGTGCCAGCAGTGAAGCGGACAGGGTTCAGCCCCAGCATTTT. Its translation is CASSEADRVQPQHF. The variable domain in full, completed from reference TRBV2 and TRBJ1-5, reads EPEVTQTPSHQVTQMGQEVILRCVPISNHLYFYWYRQILGQKVEFLVSFYNNEISEKSEIFDDQFSVERPDGSNFTLKIRSTKLEDSAMYFCASSEADRVQPQHFGDGTRLSIL.

The V and J genes are TRBV10-3 and TRBJ2-1; 10 nucleotides line up with TRBD2. CDR1 is ENHRY and CDR2 is SYGVKD in the germline V gene. The V segment lost 4 bases and the J segment 8 bases; nucleotides outside the gene matches: 11. CDR3 size: 16 residues. The CDR3 bases are TGTGCCATCAGTGGATATAGCGGGGGGCCGCCCGATGAGCAGTTCTTC. It is translated as CAISGYSGGPPDEQFF.

The rearrangement links TRBV27 to TRBJ2-3; D is ambiguous. The CDR3 sequence is 11 residues long. V was trimmed by 2 bases and J by 4 bases, leaving 1 base between them. In germline, CDR1 is MNHEY, CDR2 SMNVEV (reference sequence). CDR3 coding DNA: TGTGCCAGCAGTTTAGCAGATACGCAGTATTTT. It specifies CASSLADTQYF.

The chain employs TRBV6-5 and TRBJ2-7; 8 bases are shared with TRBD1. The CDR3 spans 14 residues. Germline V lookup: CDR1 MNHEY, CDR2 SVGAGI. V was pared by 6 bases and J by 1 base, with 5 bases of the junction left unmatched. The CDR3 DNA sequence: TGTGCCAGCAGGCCGACAGGGGCGTCCTACGAGCAGTACTTC. Amino acids: CASRPTGASYEQYF.

The chain recombines TRBV29-1 with TRBJ2-3; a possible D gene is TRBD1 (6 bases). This CDR3 spans 12 amino acids. Trimming cost V 4 bases and J 2 bases, with 7 bases left between them. CDR1 is SQVTM and CDR2 is ANQGSEA in the germline V gene. CDR3 DNA: TGCAGCGTTGCAGGGGACACAGATACGCAGTATTTT. Residues: CSVAGDTDTQYF.

The chain couples TRBV28 to TRBJ2-1; 10 positions match TRBD2. The V and J ends lost 8 bases and 6 bases, in that order; junction bases with no gene match: 4. There are 13 residues in the CDR3. Germline assignment: CDR1 MDHEN and CDR2 SYDVKM. CDR3 coding DNA: TGTGCCAGCTTCAGGACTAGCGGCAATGAGCAGTTCTTC. Protein: CASFRTSGNEQFF. Using reference TRBV28 and TRBJ2-1 for the parts outside the CDR3, the full variable domain is DVKVTQSSRYLVKRTGEKVFLECVQDMDHENMFWYRQDPGLGLRLIYFSYDVKMKEKGDIPEGYSVSREKKERFSLILESASTNQTSMYLCASFRTSGNEQFFGPGTRLTVL.

The chain is built from TRBV3-1 (or the pseudogene TRBV3-2) and TRBJ1-2, with no clear D. V dropped 1 base and J dropped 1 base, with 4 bases sitting between them. Germline CDR1 reads LGHDT; CDR2 reads YNNKEL (reference sequence). The CDR3 is 13 residues long. The CDR3 nucleotides read TGTGCCAGCAGCCAAGCCCTTAACTATGGCTACACCTTC. It is translated as CASSQALNYGYTF.

V gene TRBV6-7 combines with J gene TRBJ2-7; tentative D call: TRBD1 (6 bases). TRBV6-7 is marked as an open reading frame, function uncertain. V was trimmed by 0 bases and J by 2 bases, leaving 11 bases between them. The CDR3 sequence is 15 residues long. The CDR3 reads CASSYSSRGTYEQYF. DNA of the CDR3: TGTGCCAGCAGTTACTCGTCGAGGGGGACCTACGAGCAGTACTTC.

The rearrangement joins TRBV28 to TRBJ1-5, with a weak D call TRBD1 (5 bases). The CDR3 runs 18 residues. In germline, CDR1 is MDHEN, CDR2 SYDVKM. V was clipped by 3 bases and J by 5 bases, with 23 bases between them. The CDR3 protein is CASSFLGLGTKDDQPQHF. In DNA, the CDR3 is TGTGCCAGCAGTTTTTTGGGTCTTGGGACGAAGGACGATCAGCCCCAGCATTTT.

The gene calls are TRBV10-3 and TRBJ1-2; D is perhaps TRBD1 (5 bases). Between the trimmed V and J ends, which lost 3 bases and 7 bases, there was a span of 12 bases. The germline gives CDR1 ENHRY, CDR2 SYGVKD. CDR3 length: 13 residues. The CDR3 DNA reads as TGTGCCATCAGTGATTCCCGACAGTCTGGCTACACCTTC. Translated, it gives CAISDSRQSGYTF.

V and J are TRBV7-9 and TRBJ2-6, with D perhaps given as TRBD1 or TRBD2 (5 bases each). The germline CDR1 and CDR2 sequences are SEHNR and FQNEAQ (reference sequence). The CDR3 totals 14 residues. V lost 4 bases to trimming and J lost 3 bases, with 7 bases between them. This CDR3 reads CASSWGFGANVLTF. CDR3 sequence (DNA): TGTGCCAGCAGCTGGGGGTTTGGGGCCAACGTCCTGACTTTC.

This clone was detected only once. This chain links TRBV6-1 with TRBJ1-3, with 7 bases matching TRBD1. Germline values: CDR1 MNHNS, CDR2 SASEGT. The V gene end was trimmed by 3 bases and the J gene end by 2 bases; junction bases not matched to a gene: 4. This CDR3 is 15 amino acids long. CDR3 coding DNA: TGTGCCAGCAGTGAGAGTACAGGGGCTGGAAACACCATATATTTT. Protein: CASSESTGAGNTIYF.

On this clone itself: The sample has other DNA sequences that encode this CDR3 too. V usage is TRBV6-5 and J usage is TRBJ2-7; D is ambiguous. Germline V gene lookup returns CDR1 MNHEY and CDR2 SVGAGI. The CDR3 has 10 residues. V was pared by 8 bases and J by 3 bases, with 5 bases between. CDR3 loop: CASGYYEQYF. The CDR3 region has the DNA TGTGCCAGCGGGTACTACGAGCAGTACTTC.

The rearrangement links TRBV14 to TRBJ2-5; no clear D gene. The CDR3 runs to 14 residues. Germline loops: CDR1 SGHDN, CDR2 FVKESK. V lost 4 bases and J lost 9, with 18 bases in between. The CDR3: CASSPKNPGMAQYF. The CDR3 DNA reads TGTGCCAGCAGCCCCAAGAACCCTGGGATGGCCCAGTACTTC. Full variable domain (rest looked up from reference TRBV14 and TRBJ2-5): EAGVTQFPSHSVIEKGQTVTLRCDPISGHDNLYWYRRVMGKEIKFLLHFVKESKQDESGMPNNRFLAERTGGTYSTLKVQPAELEDSGVYFCASSPKNPGMAQYFGPGTRLLVL.

The chain recombines TRBV28 with TRBJ1-3; 10 bases line up with TRBD1. V was clipped by 6 bases and J by 2 bases; unmatched bases: 4. The CDR3 extends over 15 amino acids. Germline values: CDR1 MDHEN, CDR2 SYDVKM. In DNA, the CDR3 is TGTGCCAGCAGGTTGACAGGGGGCACTGGAAACACCATATATTTT. Translation gives CASRLTGGTGNTIYF.

The genes are TRBV2 and TRBJ2-3, with 8 bases lining up with TRBD2. V dropped 4 bases and J dropped 2; count of bases not matched to a gene: 5. In germline, CDR1 is SNHLY, CDR2 FYNNEI. The CDR3 spans 15 residues. In DNA form, the CDR3 reads TGTGCCAGCAGTGCTGGCGGGGGGTCCACAGATACGCAGTATTTT. It encodes CASSAGGGSTDTQYF.